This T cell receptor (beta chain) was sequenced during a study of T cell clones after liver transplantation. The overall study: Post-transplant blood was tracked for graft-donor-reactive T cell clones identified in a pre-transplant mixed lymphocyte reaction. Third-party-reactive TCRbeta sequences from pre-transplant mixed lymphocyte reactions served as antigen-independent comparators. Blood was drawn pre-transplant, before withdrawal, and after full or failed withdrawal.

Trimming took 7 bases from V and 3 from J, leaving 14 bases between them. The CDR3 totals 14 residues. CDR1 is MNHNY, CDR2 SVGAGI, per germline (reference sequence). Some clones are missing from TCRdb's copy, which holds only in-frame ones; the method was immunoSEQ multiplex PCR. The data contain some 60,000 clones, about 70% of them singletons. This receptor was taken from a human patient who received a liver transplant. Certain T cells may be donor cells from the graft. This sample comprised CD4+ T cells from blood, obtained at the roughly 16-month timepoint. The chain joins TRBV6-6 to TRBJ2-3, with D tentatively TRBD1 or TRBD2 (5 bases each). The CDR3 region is CASTWGSRTDTQYF. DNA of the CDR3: TGTGCCAGCACTTGGGGGAGCCGTACAGATACGCAGTATTTT.